This TCR beta chain was captured in a study of CXCR3-negative and CXCR3-positive naive CD8 T cells. Per the germline V gene, CDR1 is SEHNR and CDR2 is FQNEAQ (reference sequence). CDR3 length: 11 amino acids. Study findings and constraints: Whereas memory cells differed, naive CXCR3-negative and CXCR3-positive cells shared similar TRBV-TRBJ usage. TCR strength was inferred from TRB CDR3 properties, while surface CD5 was comparable between naive subsets. In cryopreserved cells, CXCR3 expression partially decreased, and fresh PBMCs were used in most assays. Diversity was high in both naive subsets and much lower in memory cells. The study found more hydrophobic TRB CDR3s in CXCR3-positive naive cells than in CXCR3-negative naive cells.

The libraries of TRB cDNA were constructed through 5' RACE using UMI labels. No DNA is given; TCRdb re-called the 5' RACE reads and lists each CDR3 protein once. The table counts around 63,000 distinct CDR3 sequences; 4.8% lies in the top ten. On this clonotype: Its antigen is unknown.

This TCR derives from a human donor in good health. Some clones in this sample may be carry-over from other donors' samples. Sequencing was done on a sample of naive CXCR3+ CD8+ T cells from blood. Indicated subset: CD45RO-CCR7+CD27+CD95- naive CD8+ T cells expressing CXCR3 (TNR3+). The chain is built from TRBV7-9 and TRBJ2-7. The chain's CDR3 is CASSGSYEQYF.